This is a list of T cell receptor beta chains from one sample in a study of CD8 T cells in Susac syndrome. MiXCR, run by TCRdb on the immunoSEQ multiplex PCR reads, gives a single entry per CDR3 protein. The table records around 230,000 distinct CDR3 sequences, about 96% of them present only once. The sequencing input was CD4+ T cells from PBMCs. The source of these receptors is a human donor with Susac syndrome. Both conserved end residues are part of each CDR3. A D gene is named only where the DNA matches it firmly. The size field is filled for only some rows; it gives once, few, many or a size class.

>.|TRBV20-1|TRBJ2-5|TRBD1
TGCAGTGCTTATCCTACCGGGACAGGGGGGACCCAGTACTTC
CSAYPTGTGGTQYF
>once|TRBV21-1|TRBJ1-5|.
TGTGCCAGCAAACATCAGCCCCAGCATTTT
CASKHQPQHF
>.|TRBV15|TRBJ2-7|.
TGTGCCACCAGCAGACAAGGAGGGTTTGGCGAGCAGTACTTC
CATSRQGGFGEQYF
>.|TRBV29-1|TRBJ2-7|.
TGCAGCGTTGAGGGCAGCTACGAGCAGTACTTC
CSVEGSYEQYF
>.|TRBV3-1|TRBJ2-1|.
TGTGCCAGCAGTCGACAGGAATCTTCGGGATACAATGAGCAGTTCTTC
CASSRQESSGYNEQFF
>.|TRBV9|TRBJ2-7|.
TGTGCCAGCAGCGTAGCCCCAGACTCCTCCTACGAGCAGTACTTC
CASSVAPDSSYEQYF
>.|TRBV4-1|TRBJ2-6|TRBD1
TGCGCCAGCAGCCCAGACAGGGCTTACTCTGGGGCCAACGTCCTGACTTTC
CASSPDRAYSGANVLTF
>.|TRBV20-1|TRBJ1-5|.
TGCAGTGCTAGAGATCTGATCGGCAATCAGCCCCAGCATTTT
CSARDLIGNQPQHF
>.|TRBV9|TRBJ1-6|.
TGTGCCAGCAGCCGGACACCGAGCTCCTATAATTCACCCCTCCACTTT
CASSRTPSSYNSPLHF
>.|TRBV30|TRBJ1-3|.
TGTGCCTGGAGTGTAGGGGACCTCTCTGGAAACACCATATATTTT
CAWSVGDLSGNTIYF
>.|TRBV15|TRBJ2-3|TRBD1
TGTGCCACCAGCACGGACAGGTATTCGGATACGCAGTATTTT
CATSTDRYSDTQYF
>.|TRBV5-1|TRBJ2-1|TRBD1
TGCGCCAGCAGCTCGGTACAGGGGGCCCATGAGCAGTTCTTC
CASSSVQGAHEQFF
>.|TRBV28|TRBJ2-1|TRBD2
TGTGCCAGCAGCAAGCGGACTAGCGGGGTCCACAGGGAGCAGTTCTTC
CASSKRTSGVHREQFF
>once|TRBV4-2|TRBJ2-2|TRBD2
TGTGCCAGCAGCCAAGATCTAGCGGGAGGAACCGGGGAGCTGTTTTTT
CASSQDLAGGTGELFF
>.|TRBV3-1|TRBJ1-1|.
TGTGCCAGCAGCCAGTTGGTTCAGTATTCTGAAGCTTTCTTT
CASSQLVQYSEAFF
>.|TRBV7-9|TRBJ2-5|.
TGTGCCAGCAGCTTAGCGATTACGCCGGGCTCCTCTGAGACCCAGTACTTC
CASSLAITPGSSETQYF
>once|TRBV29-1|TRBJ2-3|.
TGCAGCGCCCCGGGTCCGGTCACAGATACGCAGTATTTT
CSAPGPVTDTQYF
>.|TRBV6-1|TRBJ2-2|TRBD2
TGTGCCATCTCTCGACTAGCGGACACCGGGGAGCTGTTTTTT
CAISRLADTGELFF
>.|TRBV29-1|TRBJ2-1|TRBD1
TGCAGCGTCCTCGGACAGGGCGATGAGCAGTTCTTC
CSVLGQGDEQFF
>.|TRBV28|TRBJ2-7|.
TGTGCCAGCAGCACCCCACTAGTAGGAAGCTCCTACGAGCAGTACTTC
CASSTPLVGSSYEQYF
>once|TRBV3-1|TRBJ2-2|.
TGTGCCAGCAGCACCTTGGACAGTCAATCCGGGGAGCTGTTTTTT
CASSTLDSQSGELFF
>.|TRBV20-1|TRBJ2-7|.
TGCAGTGCTAGATCCCCGCGGACCTACGAGCAGTACTTC
CSARSPRTYEQYF